This entry lists 30 T cell receptor beta chains sequenced from one sample in a study of breast tumors, draining lymph nodes, adjacent tissues. TCRdb re-called the multiplex PCR reads with MiXCR, one entry per CDR3 protein. The sample records approximately 100,000 distinct CDR3 sequences, 21% being singletons. Axillary draining lymph nodes of breast cancer patients supplied the node samples. The sample taken for sequencing was axillary lymph node tissue. These TCRs come from a female donor with breast cancer. Some clones in this sample may be carry-over from other donors' samples.

Ten or more counts support this clonotype. The chain carries TRBV24-1 and TRBJ2-7, with 8 nucleotides matching TRBD1. CDR3 length: 14 amino acids. Germline lookup yields CDR1 KGHDR and CDR2 SFDVKD. Trimming removed 2 bases from V and 2 bases from J; junction bases left unmatched: 1. The CDR3 region has the DNA TGTGCCACCAGTGATTCGGGACAGGCCTACGAGCAGTACTTC. Amino acid sequence: CATSDSGQAYEQYF.

The table lists this clonotype with many counts. The J gene is TRBJ2-5, the V gene TRBV10-2; D gene ambiguous. The CDR3 sequence is 13 residues long. CDR1 is WSHSY and CDR2 is SAAADI in the germline V gene. Trimming removed 2 bases at V and 0 bases at J, with 4 bases between. The CDR3 region has the DNA TGCGCCAGCAGTGAGGGGTACCAAGAGACCCAGTACTTC. Its translation: CASSEGYQETQYF.

The genes are TRBV2 and TRBJ2-6; maybe TRBD1 (5 bases). V was trimmed by 8 bases and J by 0 bases, leaving 8 bases between them. Germline V gene sequence: CDR1 SNHLY, CDR2 FYNNEI. The CDR3 covers 14 residues. The CDR3 sequence is CASGAGSGANVLTF. CDR3 coding DNA: TGTGCCAGCGGGGCCGGCTCTGGGGCCAACGTCCTGACTTTC.

Regarding this clonotype: The junction departs from the called germline gene at one end, perhaps through a read error. The gene calls are TRBV4-1 and TRBJ1-2; 7 bases align to TRBD1. The CDR3 runs to 14 residues. Germline V CDR1 and CDR2: MGHRA, YSYEKL. Here the CDR3 reads CAGSHTGQNYGYTF. The DNA of the CDR3 is TGCGCCGGCAGCCATACGGGACAGAACTATGGCTACACCTTC.

The J gene is TRBJ1-6, the V gene TRBV27, with 7 bases fitting TRBD1. Germline V gives CDR1 MNHEY, CDR2 SMNVEV (reference sequence). The V and J ends lost 6 bases and 9 bases, in that order; junction bases with no gene match: 11. The CDR3 is made up of 15 amino acids. CDR3 nucleotides: TGTGCCAGCAGCCCCGGGACAGCAAGTGTTTCACCCCTCCACTTT. As protein: CASSPGTASVSPLHF.

This clonotype was observed at least ten times. V gene TRBV29-1 combines with J gene TRBJ1-2; D not certain. Between the trimmed V and J ends, which lost 6 bases and 1 base, there was a span of 9 bases. This CDR3 has 12 residues. Looked up from germline, CDR1 is SQVTM and CDR2 is ANQGSEA. The CDR3 sequence: CSVAEVNYGYTF. The CDR3 DNA is TGCAGCGTAGCAGAGGTTAACTATGGCTACACCTTC.

This clonotype was recorded at least ten times. The chain is built from TRBV4-2 and TRBJ2-7; the match to TRBD1 covers 8 bases. With V trimmed by 4 bases and J by 5 bases, 1 base remained unmatched. This CDR3 is built from 12 residues. Germline V gives CDR1 LGHNA, CDR2 YNFKEQ. CDR3 in amino acids: CASSPDRDEQYF. DNA of the CDR3: TGTGCCAGCAGCCCGGACAGGGACGAGCAGTACTTC.

The chain has TRBV5-4 and TRBJ1-4, with TRBD1 matching 8 bases. J lost 6 bases, V lost 10 bases, and 5 bases had no gene match. Germline CDR1 reads SGHNT; CDR2 reads YYREEE (reference sequence). The CDR3 consists of 12 residues. The CDR3 region is CAGGQGDEKLFF. The CDR3 DNA reads as TGTGCCGGAGGACAGGGAGATGAAAAACTGTTTTTT.

This clonotype occurred a few times. The chain is built from TRBV30 and TRBJ2-1, with D perhaps matching TRBD1 (6 bases). Germline V gives CDR1 GTSNPN, CDR2 SVGIG (reference sequence). CDR3 length: 17 residues. The V end lost 0 bases, the J end lost 1 base, and 16 bases lay between the germline ends. The CDR3 loop is CAWSVIRAQGSYNEQFF. For the CDR3, the DNA is TGTGCCTGGAGTGTAATTCGGGCACAGGGATCCTACAATGAGCAGTTCTTC.

This clonotype appeared many times. The chain couples TRBV5-1 to TRBJ1-3; D unclear. The CDR3 loop spans 17 amino acids. Looked up from germline, CDR1 is SGHRS and CDR2 is YFSETQ. Trimming pared 6 bases from V and 2 bases from J, leaving 21 bases between. CDR3 in amino acids: CASKEGEELQTGNTIYF. The CDR3 DNA follows: TGCGCCAGCAAGGAGGGAGAGGAGCTTCAAACTGGAAACACCATATATTTT.

This chain uses TRBV3-1 with TRBJ2-2; TRBD1 or TRBD2 may be the D gene (5 bases each). The germline CDR1 and CDR2 sequences are LGHDT and YNNKEL (reference sequence). The V and J ends lost 1 base and 8 bases respectively, with 23 bases between them. The CDR3 is 18 amino acids. The CDR3 sequence is CASSQGRSGTRPGGELFF. Written as DNA, the CDR3 is TGTGCCAGCAGCCAAGGTCGTTCCGGGACCCGCCCTGGGGGGGAGCTGTTTTTT.

This clonotype showed up many times. The chain combines TRBV28 with TRBJ1-6; 8 bases fit TRBD1. The CDR3 runs 14 residues. Germline values: CDR1 MDHEN, CDR2 SYDVKM. V shed 2 bases, J shed 13 bases, and the junction held 7 bases outside the gene matches. The CDR3 nucleotides read TGTGCCAGCAGTTTAGGACAGGGTGGATTGCCCCTCCACTTT. Its protein product is CASSLGQGGLPLHF.

At least ten counts were recorded for this clonotype. V and J are TRBV2 and TRBJ1-2; D unclear. The CDR3 runs 14 residues. The V end was cut by 0 bases, the J end by 4 bases, with 9 bases between. Germline CDR1 and CDR2: SNHLY and FYNNEI. The CDR3 DNA is TGTGCCAGCAGTGAAGCCGGGTCTACCTATGGCTACACCTTC. Its translation is CASSEAGSTYGYTF. The whole variable domain, filled in from reference TRBV2 and TRBJ1-2, reads EPEVTQTPSHQVTQMGQEVILRCVPISNHLYFYWYRQILGQKVEFLVSFYNNEISEKSEIFDDQFSVERPDGSNFTLKIRSTKLEDSAMYFCASSEAGSTYGYTFGSGTRLTVV.

This clonotype was seen repeatedly, ten times or more. V and J are TRBV30 and TRBJ1-2; tentatively, D is TRBD1 (6 bases). The CDR3 has 13 residues. Germline loops: CDR1 GTSNPN, CDR2 SVGIG (reference sequence). Trimming cost V 2 bases and J 4 bases, with 11 bases left between them. The chain's CDR3 is CAWSRDRPYGYTF. The CDR3 DNA is TGTGCCTGGAGTAGAGACAGGCCCTATGGCTACACCTTC.

With respect to this clonotype: This clone may be a read error of a much larger clone one base away. The chain recombines TRBV7-9 with TRBJ2-3; 8 bases match TRBD2. CDR1 and CDR2 (germline): SEHNR, FQNEAQ (reference sequence). The CDR3 loop spans 15 amino acids. V was clipped by 8 bases and J by 3 bases; unmatched bases: 10. The DNA of the CDR3 is TGTGCCAGCTTCCCCCCCGGGGGGGCTACAGATACGCAGTATTTT. Amino acids: CASFPPGGATDTQYF.

As for this clonotype: A much more abundant neighbour one base away suggests this may be a read error. The V call is TRBV20-1, the J call TRBJ2-7; 9 nucleotides agree with TRBD2. The CDR3 is made up of 13 amino acids. J gave up 3 bases and V 6 bases, and 6 bases lay outside the gene matches. Germline assignment: CDR1 DFQATT and CDR2 SNEGSKA (reference sequence). The CDR3 reads CSAIAGAIYEQYF. The CDR3 DNA reads as TGCAGTGCCATAGCGGGGGCAATCTACGAGCAGTACTTC.

This clonotype was picked up many times. The chain links TRBV20-1 to TRBJ2-5; D call uncertain. This CDR3 spans 11 amino acids. Trimming removed 6 bases from V and 5 bases from J, with 10 bases in between. The germline CDR1 and CDR2 sequences are DFQATT and SNEGSKA (reference sequence). DNA of the CDR3: TGCAGTGCCAGTGGTTCGGAGACCCAGTACTTC. Translation: CSASGSETQYF.

Concerning this clonotype: This sequence may be a read error, since a much larger clone differs from it by one base. The V and J genes are TRBV3-1 and TRBJ2-7; possible D gene TRBD1, 6 bases. CDR3 length: 14 residues. The germline gives CDR1 LGHDT, CDR2 YNNKEL (reference sequence). The CDR3 spells CASSQGTASYGQYF. The CDR3 nucleotides are TGTGCCAGCAGCCAAGGGACAGCATCCTACGGGCAGTACTTC.

The rearrangement joins TRBV19 to TRBJ1-4; no clear D. Trimming stripped 0 bases from V and 7 bases from J, with 12 bases between. The CDR3 has 15 amino acids. Germline loops: CDR1 LNHDA, CDR2 SQIVND (reference sequence). The CDR3 sequence: CASSIEAHGAEKLFF. CDR3 bases: TGTGCCAGTAGTATAGAAGCGCATGGAGCTGAAAAACTGTTTTTT.

Comment on this clonotype: Relative to the germline gene, one junction end is altered; a read error may explain this. This chain uses TRBV19 with TRBJ2-2; 9 bases match TRBD1. The CDR3 loop spans 16 amino acids. Germline V CDR1 and CDR2: LNHDA, SQIVND (reference sequence). This CDR3 is CASRRDRAANTRELFF. In DNA, the CDR3 is TGTGCCAGTAGGAGGGACAGGGCCGCGAACACCAGGGAGCTGTTTTTT.

This clonotype has a count of ten or more. The chain carries TRBV20-1 and TRBJ1-4; D gene ambiguous. CDR1 is DFQATT, CDR2 SNEGSKA, per germline (reference sequence). V gave up 6 bases and J gave up 4 bases, with 15 bases separating them. The CDR3 covers 14 residues. The CDR3 DNA follows: TGCAGTGCGGCCCGGGAACACCTTAATGAAAAACTGTTTTTT. Amino acid sequence: CSAAREHLNEKLFF.

This clonotype was counted ten times or more. The chain recombines TRBV6-5 with TRBJ1-2, with D possibly being TRBD1 (6 bases). Looked up from germline, CDR1 is MNHEY and CDR2 is SVGAGI. This CDR3 has 13 amino acids. The V gene lost 7 bases and the J gene lost 8 bases, with 17 bases spanning the gap. The CDR3 loop is CASMGAGNQGYTF. The CDR3 DNA sequence: TGTGCCAGCATGGGGGCAGGGAATCAGGGCTACACCTTC.

This clonotype appeared many times. This sequence joins TRBV20-1 and TRBJ2-6; D not resolved. V was clipped by 3 bases and J by 0 bases, with 9 bases between them. The V gene's germline CDR1 is DFQATT and CDR2 SNEGSKA (reference sequence). The CDR3 is made up of 15 amino acids. CDR3 sequence reads: CSASAPYSGANVLTF. As DNA, the CDR3 is TGCAGTGCTAGCGCGCCGTACTCTGGGGCCAACGTCCTGACTTTC.

This clonotype occurred many times. The chain combines TRBV14 with TRBJ2-3, with D tentatively TRBD1 or TRBD2 (6 bases each). This CDR3 comprises 14 residues. Germline CDR1 is SGHDN and CDR2 is FVKESK. V was pared by 3 bases and J by 7 bases, with 14 bases between. The CDR3 region has the DNA TGTGCCAGCAGCCAGAAGGGGGGATCATATACGCAGTATTTT. Translated, it gives CASSQKGGSYTQYF.

This clonotype was counted ten times or more. This chain links TRBV2 with TRBJ2-7; possibly TRBD1 or TRBD2 for D (5 bases each). CDR3 length: 17 amino acids. Germline V gene sequence: CDR1 SNHLY, CDR2 FYNNEI. Trimming removed 4 bases from V and 0 bases from J, with 19 bases in between. The CDR3 DNA is TGTGCCAGCAGTGTCGAGAGGTACGGGGCCCGCTCCTACGAGCAGTACTTC. Its protein product is CASSVERYGARSYEQYF.

This clonotype has at least ten counts. The CDR3 sequence: CASSQDTRYNTGELFF. CDR3 bases: TGCGCCAGCAGCCAAGATACCCGATATAACACCGGGGAGCTGTTTTTT. J is TRBJ2-2 and V is TRBV4-1; D gene ambiguous. V lost 0 bases and J lost 2, with 10 bases in between. Germline-derived CDR1 and CDR2 are MGHRA and YSYEKL. There are 16 residues in the CDR3.

This clonotype was detected ten times or more. This chain links TRBV6-1 with TRBJ1-3, with D hard to call. Germline V gene sequence: CDR1 MNHNS, CDR2 SASEGT. V lost 2 bases and J 0 bases, leaving 8 bases between the germline ends. The CDR3 covers 15 residues. CDR3 sequence: CASSERGGSGNTIYF. In nucleotides, the CDR3 is TGTGCCAGCAGTGAACGTGGAGGCTCTGGAAACACCATATATTTT.

This clonotype was counted ten times or more. The chain has TRBV29-1 and TRBJ2-1, with 7 bases that match TRBD1. CDR3 size: 14 residues. V lost 7 bases and J lost 1; bases outside the gene matches: 7. Germline loops: CDR1 SQVTM, CDR2 ANQGSEA. The CDR3 region has the DNA TGCAGCGCCCGAAGGGGGCCTTCCTACAATGAGCAGTTCTTC. This codes for CSARRGPSYNEQFF.

This clonotype was recorded once. This sequence may be a read error, since a much larger clone differs from it by one base. This chain joins TRBV19 and TRBJ2-1; TRBD2 matches at 8 bases. The germline CDR1 and CDR2 sequences are LNHDA and SQIVND (reference sequence). This CDR3 comprises 16 residues. CDR3 residues: CTSSISGGSSYNEQFF. The CDR3 DNA is TGTACCAGTAGTATCAGCGGGGGAAGCTCCTACAATGAGCAGTTCTTC. Filled out from reference TRBV19 and TRBJ2-1, the complete variable domain reads DGGITQSPKYLFRKEGQNVTLSCEQNLNHDAMYWYRQDPGQGLRLIYYSQIVNDFQKGDIAEGYSVSREKKESFPLTVTSAQKNPTAFYLCTSSISGGSSYNEQFFGPGTRLTVL.

CDR3 sequence reads: CASSLTGEETQYF. CDR3 coding DNA: TGTGCCAGCAGTTTGACAGGGGAAGAGACCCAGTACTTC. This chain uses TRBV27 with TRBJ2-5, with 8 positions matching TRBD1. The CDR3 covers 13 residues. Germline values: CDR1 MNHEY, CDR2 SMNVEV (reference sequence). J was trimmed by 3 bases and V by 3 bases; bases with no gene match: 0.